The clone carrying this TCR beta chain was recorded once. What it binds is unknown. Relative to the germline gene, one junction end is altered; a read error may explain this. Per individual sample, total RNA of at least 5.5 micrograms was extracted. A second PCR, run for roughly 7 to 12 cycles, used a sample-barcoded 5' primer plus a J-beta primer mix. From the 5' RACE reads, TCRdb called clonotypes with MiXCR, one entry per CDR3 protein. The table has 1.8 million or so distinct CDR3 sequences, 35% to 50% seen once. Germline CDR1 is SSHAT and CDR2 is FNYEAQ (reference sequence). This CDR3 has 16 residues. This specimen belongs to a study of blood T cells in healthy people across ages. Notes on the study in general: There was a strong correlation between TCR beta diversity and naive T cell percentage.

The clonotype was recovered from a human donor in good health. Material for sequencing was blood. This chain joins TRBV7-7 and TRBJ2-1; TRBD2 matches 12 bases. The CDR3 loop is CASSARTSGAYNEQFF. The CDR3 nucleotides read TGTGCTAGCAGCGCGCGGACTAGCGGGGCTTACAATGAGCAGTTCTTC.